Each of the 23 T cell receptor beta chains below was sequenced from the same sample in a study of shared clonotypes between healthy human individuals. Assay: immunoSEQ multiplex PCR; the TCRdb copy retains only in-frame clones and omits some. The repertoire has approximately 500,000 clones, less than 96% of them found once; the top ten carry 0.06%. Sequencing input: naive CD4+ T cells sorted from blood. Subset indicated: CD45RA+ positively selected. All receptors come from a woman in her 30s in good health.

V gene TRBV2 combines with J gene TRBJ2-5; a possible D gene is TRBD2 (6 bases). Germline lookup yields CDR1 SNHLY and CDR2 FYNNEI. With 2 bases removed from V and 7 bases from J, the gap between germline ends came to 14 bases. The CDR3 length is 14 residues. Here the CDR3 reads CASSERFLGGTQYF. CDR3 DNA: TGTGCCAGCAGTGAAAGATTTTTGGGAGGGACCCAGTACTTC.

The rearrangement uses TRBV4-1 and TRBJ1-4; 7 nucleotides agree with TRBD1. The germline V gene has CDR1 MGHRA and CDR2 YSYEKL. Losses at the gene ends were 4 bases for V and 0 bases for J; bases not matched to a gene: 8. The CDR3 length is 17 residues. CDR3 DNA: TGCGCCAGCAGCCCACGGTGGGACAGCTCAACTAATGAAAAACTGTTTTTT. It is translated as CASSPRWDSSTNEKLFF.

J is TRBJ2-7 and V is TRBV11-2; D gene uncertain. The V gene lost 8 bases and the J gene lost 5 bases, with 13 bases spanning the gap. CDR1 is SGHAT and CDR2 is FQNNGV in the germline V gene. CDR3 size: 12 residues. In DNA, the CDR3 is TGTGCCAGCTCAAAACGGTCCCACGAGCAGTACTTC. This encodes CASSKRSHEQYF.

The CDR3 nucleotides read TGTGCCAGCAGAGGCGACAGGGGAGGCACAGATACGCAGTATTTT. Protein: CASRGDRGGTDTQYF. The V gene is TRBV5-4, the J gene TRBJ2-3, with 8 bases aligning to TRBD1. J was trimmed by 1 base and V by 5 bases; bases with no gene match: 6. The germline V gene encodes CDR1 SGHNT and CDR2 YYREEE (reference sequence). The CDR3 extends over 15 amino acids.

The rearrangement uses TRBV6-1 and TRBJ2-3; D may be TRBD2 (6 bases). The germline V gene encodes CDR1 MNHNS and CDR2 SASEGT. With 6 bases removed from V and 5 bases from J, the gap between germline ends came to 18 bases. The CDR3 has 15 residues. CDR3 in DNA: TGTGCCAGCAGCGCCCAGACGGGAGCCGGAGATACGCAGTATTTT. Its translation is CASSAQTGAGDTQYF.

The V gene is TRBV5-1, the J gene TRBJ2-2; TRBD1 aligns across 9 bases. The CDR3 spans 16 residues. V was pared by 3 bases and J by 0 bases, with 3 bases of the junction left unmatched. Germline assignment: CDR1 SGHRS and CDR2 YFSETQ. CDR3 amino acids: CASSWDRASNTGELFF. The CDR3 DNA reads TGCGCCAGCAGCTGGGACAGGGCCTCGAACACCGGGGAGCTGTTTTTT.

The rearrangement joins TRBV28 to TRBJ1-5; perhaps TRBD1 as D (5 bases). Looked up from germline, CDR1 is MDHEN and CDR2 is SYDVKM. The V gene lost 5 bases and the J gene lost 9 bases, with 11 bases spanning the gap. The CDR3 extends over 12 amino acids. Written as DNA, the CDR3 is TGTGCCAGCAGTGGGGGTGTAGGGCCCCAGCATTTT. It translates to CASSGGVGPQHF.

The chain combines TRBV5-1 with TRBJ2-2; possible D gene TRBD1, 6 bases. Trimming shortened V by 3 bases and J by 5 bases, and 8 bases separated the two germline ends. The CDR3 sequence is 13 residues long. Germline V CDR1 and CDR2: SGHRS, YFSETQ. In DNA, the CDR3 is TGCGCCAGCAGCTCACAGGGAACCGGGGAGCTGTTTTTT. The encoded protein is CASSSQGTGELFF. The full variable domain, with the rest looked up from reference TRBV5-1 and TRBJ2-2, is KAGVTQTPRYLIKTRGQQVTLSCSPISGHRSVSWYQQTPGQGLQFLFEYFSETQRNKGNFPGRFSGRQFSNSRSEMNVSTLELGDSALYLCASSSQGTGELFFGEGSRLTVL.

Note on this clone: In the same sample, other DNA sequences code for this CDR3. This chain connects TRBV5-1 to TRBJ2-5, with D tentatively TRBD2 (5 bases). The CDR3 sequence is 13 residues long. Germline V gene data show CDR1 as SGHRS and CDR2 as YFSETQ. Trimming left V 7 bases short and J 3 bases short, with 13 bases between. This CDR3 is CASSTGLKETQYF. In DNA, the CDR3 is TGCGCCAGCTCTACGGGATTAAAAGAGACCCAGTACTTC.

The rearrangement uses TRBV28 and TRBJ2-1; maybe TRBD2 (5 bases). V gave up 4 bases and J gave up 4 bases, with 20 bases separating them. Germline values: CDR1 MDHEN, CDR2 SYDVKM. The CDR3 is 17 amino acids. The CDR3 DNA sequence: TGTGCCAGCAGTTATCTAGGTCTCCACGGGGTTTACAATGAGCAGTTCTTC. Protein sequence: CASSYLGLHGVYNEQFF. Using reference TRBV28 and TRBJ2-1 for the parts outside the CDR3, the full variable domain is DVKVTQSSRYLVKRTGEKVFLECVQDMDHENMFWYRQDPGLGLRLIYFSYDVKMKEKGDIPEGYSVSREKKERFSLILESASTNQTSMYLCASSYLGLHGVYNEQFFGPGTRLTVL.

This clone showed up just a few times. The chain links TRBV19 to TRBJ1-1, with a tentative D call TRBD1 (5 bases). V was cut by 6 bases and J by 4 bases, with 15 bases left in between. The CDR3 is 14 residues long. Germline loops: CDR1 LNHDA, CDR2 SQIVND (reference sequence). The CDR3: CASRRERDSTEAFF. For the CDR3, the DNA is TGTGCCAGTAGGCGGGAGCGGGACTCCACTGAAGCTTTCTTT.

The chain has TRBV10-1 and TRBJ1-1, with TRBD1 as a possible D gene (5 bases). V was shortened by 1 base and J by 3 bases, with 9 bases between the two germline ends. This CDR3 has 14 amino acids. CDR1 and CDR2 from the germline V gene are WNHNN and SYGVQD (reference sequence). The CDR3 bases are TGCGCCAGCAGTGAGTACCTGGGGCACACTGAAGCTTTCTTT. Residues: CASSEYLGHTEAFF.

The V call is TRBV7-3, the J call TRBJ2-2, with D unclear. V shed 2 bases and J shed 5 bases, with 9 bases lying between them. CDR3 length equals 14 residues. CDR1 is SGHTA and CDR2 is FQGTGA in the germline V gene. The CDR3 spells CASSLVLGTGELFF. The CDR3 nucleotides are TGTGCCAGCAGCTTAGTGCTAGGGACCGGGGAGCTGTTTTTT.

The V call is TRBV18, the J call TRBJ2-7, with D uncertain. Germline V gene sequence: CDR1 KGHSH, CDR2 LQKENI. The CDR3 is 12 residues long. V was trimmed by 4 bases and J by 5 bases, leaving 9 bases between them. DNA of the CDR3: TGTGCCAGCTCACAAGAAGGCCACGAGCAGTACTTC. As protein: CASSQEGHEQYF. The full variable domain, its missing parts supplied by reference TRBV18 and TRBJ2-7, is NAGVMQNPRHLVRRRGQEARLRCSPMKGHSHVYWYRQLPEEGLKFMVYLQKENIIDESGMPKERFSAEFPKEGPSILRIQQVVRGDSAAYFCASSQEGHEQYFGPGTRLTVT.

The count of this clone is one. The chain joins TRBV29-1 to TRBJ2-7; TRBD2 might be the D (5 bases). V was pared by 6 bases and J by 1 base, with 13 bases between. CDR3 size: 13 residues. The germline gives CDR1 SQVTM, CDR2 ANQGSEA. The chain's CDR3 is CSVLSSKSYEQYF. The CDR3 region has the DNA TGCAGCGTACTCTCTAGCAAATCCTACGAGCAGTACTTC.

The rearrangement links TRBV5-1 to TRBJ2-5, with 10 bases fitting TRBD2. Germline trimming cut 2 bases from V and 4 bases from J; bases unmatched to any gene: 5. The CDR3 is made up of 15 amino acids. Germline V gives CDR1 SGHRS, CDR2 YFSETQ. The CDR3 protein is CASSFSSSGGETQYF. The CDR3 coding sequence is TGCGCCAGCAGCTTTTCGTCTAGCGGGGGAGAGACCCAGTACTTC.

The chain is built from TRBV6-5 and TRBJ1-1; D unresolved. The CDR3 loop spans 15 amino acids. The ends were cut back, 0 bases at V and 7 bases at J, with 15 bases in the middle. Germline V lookup: CDR1 MNHEY, CDR2 SVGAGI. The CDR3 DNA sequence: TGTGCCAGCAGTTACTCGATGAGAGGTGCGTTTGAAGCTTTCTTT. Translated: CASSYSMRGAFEAFF.

CDR3 coding DNA: TGCAGCGTTGTCCAGGGTGAGACCCAGTACTTC. Translation gives CSVVQGETQYF. The chain has TRBV29-1 and TRBJ2-5; possibly TRBD1 for D (5 bases). CDR1 and CDR2 (germline): SQVTM, ANQGSEA. V dropped 4 bases and J dropped 5 bases, with 8 bases sitting between them. The CDR3 is made up of 11 amino acids.

Notes on this clone: This specimen includes other DNA sequences encoding the same CDR3. The chain recombines TRBV28 with TRBJ1-2; the D is unclear. From germline, CDR1 is MDHEN and CDR2 SYDVKM. The CDR3 runs 10 residues. V was clipped by 11 bases and J by 10 bases, with 14 bases between them. DNA for the CDR3: TGTGCCGTATGGGGAGGGCTCTACACCTTC. Protein product: CAVWGGLYTF.

V is TRBV29-1 and J is TRBJ2-5; D perhaps matches TRBD2 (5 bases). This CDR3 comprises 13 residues. Trimming took 7 bases from V and 5 from J, leaving 17 bases between them. Germline V gene lookup returns CDR1 SQVTM and CDR2 ANQGSEA. CDR3: CSAEGLNVETQYF. CDR3 DNA sequence: TGCAGCGCAGAGGGCTTAAACGTGGAGACCCAGTACTTC.

This clone has just a few counts. The chain uses TRBV4-1 and TRBJ2-3; D is unresolved. CDR3 length equals 12 residues. The germline V gene encodes CDR1 MGHRA and CDR2 YSYEKL. V lost 5 bases and J lost 4, with 7 bases in between. The chain's CDR3 is CASSSKPDTQYF. The CDR3 nucleotides read TGCGCCAGCAGCTCTAAACCAGATACGCAGTATTTT.

The rearrangement joins TRBV4-2 to TRBJ2-3; D not certain. CDR3 length: 15 residues. Germline V lookup: CDR1 LGHNA, CDR2 YNFKEQ. V lost 0 bases and J lost 1, with 8 bases in between. The CDR3 coding sequence is TGTGCCAGCAGCCAAGAATTCCCCCGCACAGATACGCAGTATTTT. Translation gives CASSQEFPRTDTQYF.

The chain employs TRBV11-3 and TRBJ2-7; possibly TRBD1 for D (5 bases). Trimming took 5 bases from V and 5 from J, leaving 13 bases between them. CDR1 is SGHNT, CDR2 YENEEA, per germline. The CDR3 is 13 residues long. The CDR3 region is CASSKYPRDEQYF. The CDR3 DNA is TGTGCCAGCAGCAAATATCCCAGGGACGAGCAGTACTTC.